This T cell receptor (beta chain) was obtained from a study of T cell responses to AZD1222 COVID-19 vaccine. General study points: Unmutated variant regions are reportedly the target of nearly half of TCRs that are spike-specific. CD4 TCRs covered the whole spike, strongest at regions 160-218 and 743-854.

In regard to this clone: Its antigen is not identified.

Second doses at about 4 or about 12 weeks were pooled. Per germline, CDR1 LNHNV and CDR2 YYDKDF (reference sequence). The CDR3 consists of 16 residues. Trimming pared 6 bases from V and 6 bases from J, leaving 23 bases between. Measured with immunoSEQ multiplex PCR; TCRdb has only the in-frame clones, and not every one. The repertoire consists of 85,000 to 130,000 clones, with 90% occurring once and the leading ten covering roughly 8%. The V and J genes are TRBV15 and TRBJ1-1, with no clear D. The receptor comes from an adult who received the AZD1222 COVID-19 vaccine. The material was peripheral blood, obtained 28 days after the second AZD1222 dose. CDR3 sequence: CATRGGFRSWSAEAFF. In DNA, the CDR3 is TGTGCCACCAGGGGTGGGTTTAGGTCTTGGTCTGCTGAAGCTTTCTTT. The variable domain in full, completed from reference TRBV15 and TRBJ1-1, reads DAMVIQNPRYQVTQFGKPVTLSCSQTLNHNVMYWYQQKSSQAPKLLFHYYDKDFNNEADTPDNFQSRRPNTSFCFLDIRSPGLGDTAMYLCATRGGFRSWSAEAFFGQGTRLTVV.